This is a list of T cell receptor beta chains from one sample in a study of T cell changes during pregnancy in multiple sclerosis. Measured with immunoSEQ multiplex PCR; TCRdb has only the in-frame clones, and not every one. The data show about 39,000 clones, around 92% seen once. The starting material was CD4+ T cells from peripheral blood mononuclear cells, obtained after pregnancy. All receptors come from a female donor in good health, enrolled as a control in a pregnancy study. Both conserved end residues are part of each CDR3. The D gene is left open where the match is weak. Part of the rows lack a size; the others show once, few, many or a class for expanded clones.

size | J | V | D | DNA | CDR3
- | TRBJ2-7 | TRBV7-2 | - | TGTGCCAGCAGCTTCGGGGGGCGGGAGCAGTACTTC | CASSFGGREQYF
- | TRBJ2-1 | TRBV5-1 | TRBD2 | TGCGCCAGCAGCTTGGAGGTTAGCGGGAGGGGTGAGCAGTTCTTC | CASSLEVSGRGEQFF
- | TRBJ2-3 | TRBV7-6 | TRBD2 | TGTGCCAGCAGCACGACTAGCGGAAAGTCAGATACGCAGTATTTT | CASSTTSGKSDTQYF
- | TRBJ1-4 | TRBV7-8 | - | TGTGCCAGCGGACGGGGAAGACCTCGTAATGAAAAACTGTTTTTT | CASGRGRPRNEKLFF
- | TRBJ2-2 | TRBV28 | TRBD2 | TGTGCCAGCAGCCGGGGAGGGTATACCGGGGAGCTGTTTTTT | CASSRGGYTGELFF
- | TRBJ2-7 | TRBV11-2 | TRBD2 | TGTGCCAGCAGCGCAATCGGGACTAGCGGGGGGGTGCAGTACTTC | CASSAIGTSGGVQYF
once | TRBJ1-2 | TRBV7-2 | - | TGTGCCAGCAGCTTAGCCAGGCTTGAAGAATACTATGGCTACACCTTC | CASSLARLEEYYGYTF
- | TRBJ2-1 | TRBV28 | TRBD2 | TGTGCCTCCGGGCAGGGACTATCCTACAATGAGCAGTTCTTC | CASGQGLSYNEQFF
- | TRBJ2-2 | TRBV7-3 | TRBD2 | TGTGCCAGCAGCTTATACAACTTGGGGACTAGCGGGAACACCGGGGAGCTGTTTTTT | CASSLYNLGTSGNTGELFF
- | TRBJ1-5 | TRBV19 | - | TGTGCCAGTAGTCCCTTGGGAGGGGTAGGTCAGCCCCAGCATTTT | CASSPLGGVGQPQHF
- | TRBJ1-2 | TRBV5-1 | TRBD1 | TGCGCCAGCAGCTTGTCAACAGGGGGCTATGGCTACACCTTC | CASSLSTGGYGYTF
- | TRBJ1-2 | TRBV6-6 | - | TGTGCCAGCTTCCAGTTTCGGGGGGACTATGGCTACACCTTC | CASFQFRGDYGYTF
- | TRBJ1-2 | TRBV7-9 | TRBD1 | TGTGCCAGCAGCCCGCAGGCGGACAGGGTCTATGGCTACACCTTC | CASSPQADRVYGYTF
- | TRBJ2-1 | TRBV2 | - | TGTGCCAGCAGAGGCGGGGCCGGGACGGGGACCTACAATGAGCAGTTCTTC | CASRGGAGTGTYNEQFF
- | TRBJ1-6 | TRBV2 | TRBD1 | TGTGCCAGCGGGACAGGCGAGTATGGACCCCTCCACTTT | CASGTGEYGPLHF
- | TRBJ1-1 | TRBV15 | - | TGTGCCACCAGCAGACTTCTGGGGCAGCAGAACACTGAAGCTTTCTTT | CATSRLLGQQNTEAFF
once | TRBJ2-2 | TRBV7-3 | TRBD2 | TGTGCCAGCAGCTTAATGGGCGGGAGCCCCGGGGAGCTGTTTTTT | CASSLMGGSPGELFF
- | TRBJ2-7 | TRBV19 | - | TGTGCCAGTAGTACCACCGGAGAGAGGTACGAGCAGTACTTC | CASSTTGERYEQYF